The 7 T cell receptor beta chains reported below all come from one sample, sequenced in a study of shared clonotypes between healthy human individuals (dated by TCRdb to about 2020). Libraries were built with the immunoSEQ multiplex PCR assay. As stored in TCRdb, this immuneACCESS dataset retains in-frame rearrangements with V and J assigned. A fraction of the clones does not appear; measured against another copy, unresolved V genes explain less than half of the discrepancy, and the remainder lacks a known reason. The sample has some 1,600,000 clones on record, nearly 99% of them singletons. Approximately 0.44% of the sample comes from the top ten. The specimen sequenced was naive CD4+ T cells sorted from blood. This sample's cell subset or site label indicates: CD45RA+ positively selected. All receptors come from a man aged 25-40 years in good health.

The gene calls are TRBV29-1 and TRBJ1-1; tentative D call: TRBD1 (6 bases). Trimming stripped 6 bases from V and 7 bases from J, with 18 bases between. In germline, CDR1 is SQVTM, CDR2 ANQGSEA. The CDR3 extends over 13 amino acids. The CDR3, as DNA: TGCAGCGTCCGCCCCGGGGACAAAGGTGAAGCTTTCTTT. Residues: CSVRPGDKGEAFF.

J is TRBJ1-5 and V is TRBV15; D uncertain. The germline gives CDR1 LNHNV, CDR2 YYDKDF (reference sequence). The CDR3 spans 12 residues. Trimming removed 2 bases from V and 6 bases from J, with 5 bases in between. Written as DNA, the CDR3 is TGTGCCACCAGCAGACATGGTCAGCCCCAGCATTTT. Translation: CATSRHGQPQHF.

The V and J genes are TRBV9 and TRBJ2-1; D is possibly TRBD1 (6 bases). V lost 2 bases and J lost 2, with 14 bases in between. CDR1 SGDLS and CDR2 YYNGEE come from the germline V gene. This CDR3 is 16 amino acids long. In DNA, the CDR3 is TGTGCCAGCAGCGTCCACTGGCAGGGGACCTACAATGAGCAGTTCTTC. This encodes CASSVHWQGTYNEQFF.

The V gene is TRBV18, the J gene TRBJ2-7, with 10 bases that match TRBD2. Germline trimming cut 6 bases from V and 5 bases from J; bases unmatched to any gene: 16. The CDR3 totals 17 residues. Germline CDR1 reads KGHSH; CDR2 reads LQKENI. Here the CDR3 reads CASSGLAGVVDRNEQYF. Here the CDR3 DNA reads TGTGCCAGCTCTGGGCTAGCGGGAGTCGTCGATCGGAACGAGCAGTACTTC. Filled out from reference TRBV18 and TRBJ2-7, the complete variable domain reads NAGVMQNPRHLVRRRGQEARLRCSPMKGHSHVYWYRQLPEEGLKFMVYLQKENIIDESGMPKERFSAEFPKEGPSILRIQQVVRGDSAAYFCASSGLAGVVDRNEQYFGPGTRLTVT.

V and J are TRBV10-3 and TRBJ2-1, with 10 positions matching TRBD2. Germline values: CDR1 ENHRY, CDR2 SYGVKD. The CDR3 runs to 15 residues. V shed 6 bases and J 4 bases; nucleotides not matched to a gene: 6. CDR3 bases: TGTGCCATCAGACCCCAGCGGGAGGGTTACAATGAGCAGTTCTTC. Translating it yields CAIRPQREGYNEQFF.

The chain couples TRBV18 to TRBJ2-1, with 8 bases aligning to TRBD2. Germline V lookup: CDR1 KGHSH, CDR2 LQKENI. Losses at the gene ends were 3 bases for V and 5 bases for J; bases not matched to a gene: 3. This CDR3 comprises 14 residues. The CDR3 DNA reads as TGTGCCAGCTCACCCTTCGGGGGGGACAATGAGCAGTTCTTC. This translates into CASSPFGGDNEQFF.

The V call is TRBV5-8, the J call TRBJ2-2; 12 bases match TRBD1. The V segment lost 4 bases and the J segment 1 base; nucleotides outside the gene matches: 11. In germline, CDR1 is SGHTS, CDR2 YDEGEE. The CDR3 has 19 residues. This CDR3 is CASSLEWDRGPLNTGELFF. CDR3 coding DNA: TGTGCCAGCAGCCTGGAGTGGGACAGGGGGCCTCTGAACACCGGGGAGCTGTTTTTT.